Shown below are 16 T cell receptor beta chains from a single sample sequenced in a study of T-cell memory formation after mild COVID-19. TCRdb passed the 5' RACE reads through MiXCR, listing each CDR3 protein once. The table lists 240,000 or so distinct CDR3 sequences, 8% to 10% of them singletons. The sequenced material came from PBMCs or a T cell subset sorted from them (not recorded which). Receptors originate from a man in his late teens or twenties who had mild COVID-19 (a few samples of this study predate the infection). Cell type and time point are not known.

This sequence joins TRBV12-3 or TRBV12-4 and TRBJ1-5; no definite D call. CDR3 size: 12 residues. The V end was cut by 6 bases, the J end by 6 bases, with 9 bases between. The CDR3 DNA follows: TGTGCCAGCAGACGAAGTGGTCAGCCCCAGCATTTT. Encoded protein: CASRRSGQPQHF.

This clonotype was detected a few times. The gene calls are TRBV20-1 and TRBJ1-2; D gene ambiguous. Deletions cut 3 bases from V and 8 bases from J, with 16 bases between. This CDR3 spans 13 amino acids. CDR1 and CDR2 from the germline V gene are DFQATT and SNEGSKA (reference sequence). The CDR3 DNA sequence: TGCAGTGCTAGTAGAGCTCTAGCCCAGGGCTACACCTTC. It codes for CSASRALAQGYTF.

This chain links TRBV6-1 with TRBJ1-6, with TRBD1 matching over 10 bases. The CDR3 extends over 14 amino acids. With V trimmed by 6 bases and J by 9 bases, 5 bases remained unmatched. Germline-derived CDR1 and CDR2 are MNHNS and SASEGT. The CDR3 reads CASSTGTGASPLHF. The CDR3 nucleotides read TGTGCCAGCAGCACCGGGACAGGGGCTTCACCCCTCCACTTT.

The chain uses TRBV6-2 or TRBV6-3 and TRBJ2-7, with D perhaps matching TRBD2 (5 bases). The germline V gene encodes CDR1 MNHEY and CDR2 SVGEGT. This CDR3 has 14 amino acids. Trimming left V 4 bases short and J 5 bases short, with 15 bases between. Here the CDR3 reads CASSSTGGENEQYV. The CDR3, as DNA: TGTGCCAGCAGTTCTACTGGAGGCGAAAACGAGCAGTACGTC.

This clonotype was observed a few times. The chain recombines TRBV12-3 or TRBV12-4 with TRBJ2-3; 8 nucleotides agree with TRBD1. The CDR3 extends over 14 amino acids. J was trimmed by 4 bases and V by 7 bases; bases with no gene match: 7. DNA of the CDR3: TGTGCCAGCACACTACAGGGGGGCCCAGATACGCAGTATTTT. It yields the protein CASTLQGGPDTQYF.

The J gene is TRBJ2-2, the V gene TRBV4-3; TRBD2 matches 14 bases. CDR3 length: 15 residues. Germline trimming cut 4 bases from V and 6 bases from J; bases unmatched to any gene: 1. CDR1 is LGHNA and CDR2 is YSLEER in the germline V gene. The CDR3 spells CASSLTSGGAGELFF. The DNA of the CDR3 is TGCGCCAGCAGCCTGACTAGCGGGGGGGCCGGGGAGCTGTTTTTT.

The rearrangement joins TRBV7-2 to TRBJ1-4; 7 nucleotides match TRBD1. The germline V gene has CDR1 SGHTA and CDR2 FQGNSA. The J segment lost 1 base and the V segment lost 5 bases, leaving 4 bases of the junction unmatched. CDR3 length equals 15 residues. In nucleotides, the CDR3 is TGTGCCAGCAGCGGGCCAGGGGGAACTAATGAAAAACTGTTTTTT. It yields the protein CASSGPGGTNEKLFF.

CDR3 region: CASSLAPSGRSDTQYF. The CDR3 DNA follows: TGTGCCAGCAGCTTAGCACCCAGCGGGAGATCAGATACGCAGTATTTT. The rearrangement joins TRBV7-2 to TRBJ2-3; 8 bases are a match to TRBD2. CDR3 length: 16 residues. V lost 0 bases to trimming and J lost 4 bases; unmatched junction nucleotides: 6. CDR1 is SGHTA, CDR2 FQGNSA, per germline.

The V and J genes are TRBV5-1 and TRBJ2-7; the match to TRBD1 covers 10 bases. V trimming: 5 bases; J trimming: 6 bases; junction bases outside the gene matches: 8. The CDR3 sequence is 14 residues long. CDR1 is SGHRS, CDR2 YFSETQ, per germline. CDR3 coding DNA: TGCGCCAGCAGAGGACAGGGGGAATCAGTCGAGCAGTACTTC. Translation: CASRGQGESVEQYF. The full variable domain, completed using reference TRBV5-1 and TRBJ2-7, is KAGVTQTPRYLIKTRGQQVTLSCSPISGHRSVSWYQQTPGQGLQFLFEYFSETQRNKGNFPGRFSGRQFSNSRSEMNVSTLELGDSALYLCASRGQGESVEQYFGPGTRLTVT.

This clonotype was seen a handful of times. This chain joins TRBV19 and TRBJ1-1; D might be TRBD1 (5 bases). V was cut by 8 bases and J by 2 bases, with 15 bases left in between. CDR1 is LNHDA and CDR2 is SQIVND in the germline V gene (reference sequence). The CDR3 sequence is 14 residues long. The CDR3 loop reads CASWGRGTNTEAFF. CDR3 DNA sequence: TGTGCCAGTTGGGGTCGCGGGACCAACACTGAAGCTTTCTTT.

This clonotype was seen only a few times. The chain links TRBV4-3 to TRBJ2-6; TRBD2 matches 7 bases. This CDR3 region has 17 residues. V shed 1 base and J 2 bases; nucleotides not matched to a gene: 5. CDR1 LGHNA and CDR2 YSLEER come from the germline V gene. The CDR3 sequence: CASSQGSAGAGANVLTF. The CDR3 bases are TGCGCCAGCAGCCAAGGGTCTGCGGGGGCTGGGGCCAACGTCCTGACTTTC.

The chain links TRBV7-9 to TRBJ1-1, with D maybe TRBD1 (5 bases). The CDR3 length is 14 residues. Trimming removed 6 bases at V and 0 bases at J, with 11 bases between. Germline V gene sequence: CDR1 SEHNR, CDR2 FQNEAQ (reference sequence). CDR3 sequence: CASRAGTLNTEAFF. The CDR3 region has the DNA TGTGCCAGCAGGGCCGGGACGTTGAACACTGAAGCTTTCTTT.

This clonotype appeared many times. J is TRBJ2-3 and V is TRBV7-8, with a weak D call TRBD2 (6 bases). V lost 4 bases, J lost 3 bases, and 17 bases lay in between. The CDR3 length is 16 residues. The germline gives CDR1 SGHVS, CDR2 FQNEAQ. The CDR3 DNA reads TGTGCCAGCAGCTACAGAGGGGTGGGGGGAACAGATACGCAGTATTTT. Protein product: CASSYRGVGGTDTQYF.

This clonotype was found a few times. The CDR3 protein is CASSEQGAVDEQYF. The CDR3 nucleotides read TGTGCCAGCAGTGAACAGGGGGCAGTAGACGAGCAGTACTTC. The genes are TRBV2 and TRBJ2-7, with 8 nucleotides matching TRBD1. The CDR3 sequence is 14 residues long. With 2 bases clipped from V and 5 bases from J, the junction kept 5 bases outside the gene matches. Germline V gene sequence: CDR1 SNHLY, CDR2 FYNNEI.

This clonotype was recorded a few times. The V call is TRBV7-9, the J call TRBJ2-2; D perhaps matches TRBD2 (5 bases). The CDR3 runs to 13 residues. V lost 5 bases and J 9 bases, leaving 13 bases between the germline ends. CDR1 is SEHNR, CDR2 FQNEAQ, per germline (reference sequence). The CDR3, as DNA: TGTGCCAGCAGCCGAGGGATCTCTAGGGAGCTGTTTTTT. Its protein product is CASSRGISRELFF.

This clonotype came up a few times. The CDR3: CSVIPDIGNTIYF. CDR3 nucleotide sequence: TGCAGCGTCATTCCCGATATTGGAAACACCATATATTTT. The V gene is TRBV29-1, the J gene TRBJ1-3; D gene unclear. Germline CDR1 and CDR2: SQVTM and ANQGSEA. The CDR3 has 13 residues. The V and J ends lost 6 bases and 3 bases respectively, with 12 bases between them.